This passage covers 18 T cell receptor beta chains from one sample sequenced in a study of shared clonotypes between healthy human individuals. The protocol was immunoSEQ multiplex PCR, while the TCRdb copy is restricted to in-frame clones and leaves out a portion. The data show 2 million to 2.5 million clones, roughly 93% seen once. The sequenced sample consisted of naive CD4+ T cells from PBMCs. Subset defined: CD45RA+ positively selected. These receptors were obtained from a man younger than 35 in good health. Some clones in this sample may be carry-over from other donors' samples.

The V call is TRBV28, the J call TRBJ1-4; D is undetermined. Between the trimmed V and J ends, which lost 6 bases and 0 bases, there was a span of 17 bases. The CDR3 is made up of 17 amino acids. From germline, CDR1 is MDHEN and CDR2 SYDVKM. For the CDR3, the DNA is TGTGCCAGCAGCCAGTGGGGAGACGCTGCAACTAATGAAAAACTGTTTTTT. Amino acid sequence: CASSQWGDAATNEKLFF.

This clone has only one observation. V is TRBV28 and J is TRBJ2-2, with TRBD2 matching over 7 bases. The CDR3 spans 16 residues. V lost 2 bases, J lost 0 bases, and 3 bases stayed unmatched. Germline assignment: CDR1 MDHEN and CDR2 SYDVKM. Written as DNA, the CDR3 is TGTGCCAGCAGTTTACATGGGGGGGCGAACACCGGGGAGCTGTTTTTT. The encoded protein is CASSLHGGANTGELFF.

In DNA, the CDR3 is TGTGCCAGCAGTTCCGGCCCCAATCCTGGGAACACTGAAGCTTTCTTT. Its protein product is CASSSGPNPGNTEAFF. V is TRBV5-4 and J is TRBJ1-1, with no clear D. This CDR3 has 16 amino acids. Germline assignment: CDR1 SGHNT and CDR2 YYREEE (reference sequence). V dropped 5 bases and J dropped 1 base, with 18 bases sitting between them.

V gene TRBV7-2 combines with J gene TRBJ2-7, with D perhaps TRBD1 or TRBD2 (5 bases each). Trimming pared 6 bases from V and 1 base from J, leaving 19 bases between. Germline lookup yields CDR1 SGHTA and CDR2 FQGNSA. The CDR3 runs to 16 residues. The CDR3 region is CASSLGPGGSSYEQYF. The DNA of the CDR3 is TGTGCCAGCAGTTTGGGGCCTGGAGGCTCGTCCTACGAGCAGTACTTC. Using reference TRBV7-2 and TRBJ2-7 for the parts outside the CDR3, the full variable domain is GAGVSQSPSNKVTEKGKDVELRCDPISGHTALYWYRQSLGQGLEFLIYFQGNSAPDKSGLPSDRFSAERTGGSVSTLTIQRTQQEDSAVYLCASSLGPGGSSYEQYFGPGTRLTVT.

For this clone: The sample holds other DNA sequences that translate to the same CDR3. The chain joins TRBV29-1 to TRBJ2-3; D is unclear. Per germline, CDR1 SQVTM and CDR2 ANQGSEA. The CDR3 length is 12 residues. The ends were cut back, 3 bases at V and 0 bases at J, with 4 bases in the middle. The CDR3 region is CSVDPSTDTQYF. CDR3 nucleotides: TGCAGCGTTGACCCCAGCACAGATACGCAGTATTTT.

V is TRBV7-9 and J is TRBJ2-1, with TRBD2 matching over 16 bases. Germline V gives CDR1 SEHNR, CDR2 FQNEAQ (reference sequence). The CDR3 totals 14 residues. After removal of 7 bases from V and 14 bases from J, the junction contained 8 bases not matched to a gene. CDR3 region: CASNPGLAGGVEFF. The CDR3 DNA reads as TGTGCCAGCAACCCGGGACTAGCGGGAGGGGTTGAGTTCTTC.

This rearrangement joins TRBV5-1 to TRBJ1-4, with 9 bases matching TRBD1. The germline V gene encodes CDR1 SGHRS and CDR2 YFSETQ. V lost 3 bases and J lost 3; bases outside the gene matches: 9. The CDR3 covers 17 residues. The CDR3 is CASSSGQGRLANEKLFF. The CDR3 region has the DNA TGCGCCAGCAGCTCTGGACAGGGGCGTTTGGCTAATGAAAAACTGTTTTTT.

This clone showed up just a few times. The rearrangement uses TRBV6-5 and TRBJ2-7; 9 bases map to TRBD2. The length of the CDR3 is 13 residues. Germline V CDR1 and CDR2: MNHEY, SVGAGI. After removal of 6 bases from V and 2 bases from J, the junction contained 2 bases not matched to a gene. The CDR3 region has the DNA TGTGCCAGCAGCTCTAGCGGGACCTACGAGCAGTACTTC. It encodes CASSSSGTYEQYF.

CDR3 bases: TGCGCCAGCAGCTCCGGACAGGCCCCGAACACTGAAGCTTTCTTT. This codes for CASSSGQAPNTEAFF. The J gene is TRBJ1-1, the V gene TRBV5-1; 7 positions match TRBD1. Germline CDR1 and CDR2: SGHRS and YFSETQ. The CDR3 runs 15 residues. The V gene end was trimmed by 3 bases and the J gene end by 1 base; junction bases not matched to a gene: 6.

The chain joins TRBV7-8 to TRBJ2-7; D is perhaps TRBD1 (5 bases). Per germline, CDR1 SGHVS and CDR2 FQNEAQ. CDR3 size: 14 residues. V was cut by 7 bases and J by 1 base, with 14 bases left in between. The chain's CDR3 is CASTRGPRSYEQYF. CDR3 DNA sequence: TGTGCCAGCACAAGGGGCCCCCGGTCCTACGAGCAGTACTTC. Filled out from reference TRBV7-8 and TRBJ2-7, the complete variable domain reads GAGVSQSPRYKVAKRGQDVALRCDPISGHVSLFWYQQALGQGPEFLTYFQNEAQLDKSGLPSDRFFAERPEGSVSTLKIQRTQQEDSAVYLCASTRGPRSYEQYFGPGTRLTVT.

This clone appeared a single time. The rearrangement uses TRBV11-2 and TRBJ1-1; D unclear. Deletions cut 6 bases from V and 10 bases from J, with 27 bases between. Germline CDR1 is SGHAT and CDR2 is FQNNGV. The CDR3 is 16 residues long. The CDR3 DNA reads as TGTGCCAGCAGACCGAGCAAAGGGCCCGGGAACGCGGGAGCTTTCTTT. This encodes CASRPSKGPGNAGAFF.

This sequence joins TRBV29-1 and TRBJ2-5; 10 nucleotides align to TRBD1. Germline values: CDR1 SQVTM, CDR2 ANQGSEA. V dropped 1 base and J dropped 5; count of bases not matched to a gene: 10. The CDR3 totals 16 residues. The CDR3 sequence: CSVEAVRDRGWETQYF. DNA for the CDR3: TGCAGCGTTGAAGCAGTCCGGGACAGGGGTTGGGAGACCCAGTACTTC. Full variable domain (rest looked up from reference TRBV29-1 and TRBJ2-5): SAVISQKPSRDICQRGTSLTIQCQVDSQVTMMFWYRQQPGQSLTLIATANQGSEATYESGFVIDKFPISRPNLTFSTLTVSNMSPEDSSIYLCSVEAVRDRGWETQYFGPGTRLLVL.

The chain links TRBV19 to TRBJ1-2; D is undetermined. The CDR3 sequence is 12 residues long. V was shortened by 2 bases and J by 9 bases, with 10 bases between the two germline ends. Germline CDR1 LNHDA, CDR2 SQIVND (reference sequence). As DNA, the CDR3 is TGTGCCAGTAGTATAAGAGGTCTGAGCTACACCTTC. Amino acid sequence: CASSIRGLSYTF.

Of note for this clone: This sample also contains other DNA sequences that code for the same CDR3. The chain has TRBV5-1 and TRBJ2-5; D is uncertain. CDR1 SGHRS and CDR2 YFSETQ come from the germline V gene. The V gene lost 0 bases and the J gene lost 2 bases, with 5 bases spanning the gap. This CDR3 comprises 13 residues. The CDR3 DNA sequence: TGCGCCAGCAGCTTGGCTGAGCAAGAGACCCAGTACTTC. Translation gives CASSLAEQETQYF.

The genes are TRBV7-6 and TRBJ2-1; no definite D call. Germline V gives CDR1 SGHVS, CDR2 FNYEAQ. The CDR3 length is 12 residues. Trimming left V 5 bases short and J 6 bases short, with 8 bases between. CDR3 protein: CASSPRVNEQFF. CDR3 DNA sequence: TGTGCCAGCAGCCCTCGGGTCAATGAGCAGTTCTTC. Full variable domain (rest looked up from reference TRBV7-6 and TRBJ2-1): GAGVSQSPRYKVTKRGQDVALRCDPISGHVSLYWYRQALGQGPEFLTYFNYEAQQDKSGLPNDRFSAERPEGSISTLTIQRTEQRDSAMYRCASSPRVNEQFFGPGTRLTVL.

The CDR3 DNA is TGTGCCAGCATCCAAACTTACGAGCAGTACTTC. This encodes CASIQTYEQYF. The chain links TRBV21-1 to TRBJ2-7; the D call in the table, TRBD2, was not verified against the DNA. TRBV21-1 is classified as a pseudogene. CDR3 length: 11 residues.

The chain has TRBV9 and TRBJ2-7, with D perhaps matching TRBD2 (6 bases). CDR3 length: 15 amino acids. Looked up from germline, CDR1 is SGDLS and CDR2 is YYNGEE. Trimming removed 0 bases from V and 3 bases from J, with 13 bases in between. CDR3 nucleotides: TGTGCCAGCAGCGTAGCTGGGACTCTTAACTACGAGCAGTACTTC. This codes for CASSVAGTLNYEQYF.

This chain connects TRBV28 to TRBJ1-5, with no clear D. With 3 bases removed from V and 10 bases from J, the gap between germline ends came to 13 bases. The CDR3 loop spans 13 amino acids. The germline gives CDR1 MDHEN, CDR2 SYDVKM. CDR3 protein: CASSLRGDKPQHF. CDR3 bases: TGTGCCAGCAGTTTGCGGGGAGATAAACCCCAGCATTTT.